A single sample is the source of the 22 T cell receptor beta chains below, sequenced in a study of cytomegalovirus exposure and HLA in healthy donors. It was with 60 Vbeta and 13 Jbeta primers that the PCR ran. Profiled with immunoSEQ multiplex PCR; TCRdb holds only in-frame clones, not every one. The table lists about 160,000 clones, around 84% of them singletons. The specimen sequenced was PBMCs. Receptor source: a woman aged 40 to 50 in good health and CMV-seronegative.

The chain combines TRBV2 with TRBJ2-1; the D gene is possibly TRBD2 (5 bases). V lost 0 bases to trimming and J lost 0 bases, with 18 bases between them. CDR3 size: 19 residues. CDR1 SNHLY and CDR2 FYNNEI come from the germline V gene. CDR3 sequence (DNA): TGTGCCAGCAGTGAAGCGTGGCTAGCCCCCTCGAGCTCCTACAATGAGCAGTTCTTC. This translates into CASSEAWLAPSSSYNEQFF. Using reference TRBV2 and TRBJ2-1 for the parts outside the CDR3, the full variable domain is EPEVTQTPSHQVTQMGQEVILRCVPISNHLYFYWYRQILGQKVEFLVSFYNNEISEKSEIFDDQFSVERPDGSNFTLKIRSTKLEDSAMYFCASSEAWLAPSSSYNEQFFGPGTRLTVL.

The V gene is TRBV10-3, the J gene TRBJ2-3; 8 nucleotides align to TRBD2. Trimming took 9 bases from V and 1 from J; bases not matched to a gene: 9. The CDR3 is 15 amino acids. Germline CDR1 reads ENHRY; CDR2 reads SYGVKD. In DNA form, the CDR3 reads TGTGCCATTTCCTTCGGGGGGGCCGGCACAGATACGCAGTATTTT. Encoded protein: CAISFGGAGTDTQYF.

This sequence joins TRBV5-1 and TRBJ2-1; 7 nucleotides match TRBD1. The junction had 5 bases not matched to a gene; V was cut back by 9 bases and J by 5 bases. Per germline, CDR1 SGHRS and CDR2 YFSETQ. The CDR3 is made up of 12 amino acids. The CDR3 nucleotides read TGCGCCAAAACAGGGGACCACAATGAGCAGTTCTTC. Encoded protein: CAKTGDHNEQFF.

The V and J genes are TRBV12-5 and TRBJ2-1; 8 bases align to TRBD2. Germline trimming cut 0 bases from V and 6 bases from J; bases unmatched to any gene: 7. CDR1 and CDR2 (germline): LGHNT, FRNRAP. The CDR3 has 16 residues. CDR3 residues: CASGLVVGGAANEQFF. CDR3 nucleotide sequence: TGTGCTAGTGGTTTGGTAGTCGGGGGGGCCGCCAATGAGCAGTTCTTC. Based on the CDR3 plus reference TRBV12-5 and TRBJ2-1, the full variable domain is DARVTQTPRHKVTEMGQEVTMRCQPILGHNTVFWYRQTMMQGLELLAYFRNRAPLDDSGMPKDRFSAEMPDATLATLKIQPSEPRDSAVYFCASGLVVGGAANEQFFGPGTRLTVL.

This clone was counted only a few times. The V gene is TRBV7-9, the J gene TRBJ2-1; 14 nucleotides line up with TRBD2. V was clipped by 5 bases and J by 4 bases; unmatched bases: 7. Germline assignment: CDR1 SEHNR and CDR2 FQNEAQ (reference sequence). CDR3 length equals 17 residues. CDR3 in DNA: TGTGCCAGCAGCGAGACTAGCGGGGGGGTTAAGTACAATGAGCAGTTCTTC. Protein: CASSETSGGVKYNEQFF. Full variable domain (remainder filled in from reference TRBV7-9 and TRBJ2-1): DTGVSQNPRHKITKRGQNVTFRCDPISEHNRLYWYRQTLGQGPEFLTYFQNEAQLEKSRLLSDRFSAERPKGSFSTLEIQRTEQGDSAMYLCASSETSGGVKYNEQFFGPGTRLTVL.

This chain links TRBV7-7 with TRBJ2-2, with TRBD2 identical over 8 bases. Trimming at V came to 4 bases and at J to 5 bases, leaving 9 bases not matched to a gene. Germline V lookup: CDR1 SSHAT, CDR2 FNYEAQ (reference sequence). CDR3 length equals 16 residues. CDR3 nucleotides: TGTGCCAGCAGCTCAGGGGTAGCGGGGAGGACCGGGGAGCTGTTTTTT. It encodes CASSSGVAGRTGELFF.

CDR3 protein: CAIWDRKTEKLFF. For the CDR3, the DNA is TGTGCCATCTGGGACAGAAAGACTGAAAAACTGTTTTTT. The V call is TRBV7-7, the J call TRBJ1-4, with TRBD1 identical over 7 bases. The CDR3 is 13 residues long. Germline assignment: CDR1 SSHAT and CDR2 FNYEAQ (reference sequence). V shed 10 bases, J shed 7 bases, and the junction held 9 bases outside the gene matches.

On this clone itself: The junction shows a germline mismatch at one end, possibly a read error. V is TRBV5-5 and J is TRBJ2-7; TRBD2 might be the D (6 bases). This CDR3 is built from 14 residues. The germline V gene encodes CDR1 SGHKS and CDR2 YYEKEE (reference sequence). The CDR3 here is CASSQGPGLGEQYF. CDR3 coding DNA: TGCGCCAGCAGCCAAGGGCCGGGACTGGGGGAGCAGTACTTC. The variable domain in full, completed from reference TRBV5-5 and TRBJ2-7, reads DAGVTQSPTHLIKTRGQQVTLRCSPISGHKSVSWYQQVLGQGPQFIFQYYEKEERGRGNFPDRFSARQFPNYSSELNVNALLLGDSALYLCASSQGPGLGEQYFGPGTRLTVT.

V and J are TRBV28 and TRBJ1-2; no reliable D call. Trimming stripped 6 bases from V and 8 bases from J, with 16 bases between. The CDR3 loop spans 13 amino acids. The germline V gene encodes CDR1 MDHEN and CDR2 SYDVKM. DNA of the CDR3: TGTGCCAGCAGCCTGGGCCTCCCTGGGGGCTACACCTTC. Translating gives CASSLGLPGGYTF.

V and J are TRBV5-4 and TRBJ2-3; D unresolved. The germline V gene has CDR1 SGHNT and CDR2 YYREEE (reference sequence). The CDR3 is 13 amino acids. V was cut by 0 bases and J by 5 bases, with 7 bases left in between. CDR3 DNA: TGTGCCAGCAGCTTGGAGAGAGAAGATACGCAGTATTTT. Its translation: CASSLEREDTQYF.

V gene TRBV5-6 combines with J gene TRBJ2-1; TRBD1 matches 9 bases. The junction had 7 bases not matched to a gene; V was cut back by 4 bases and J by 2 bases. Germline V gene lookup returns CDR1 SGHDT and CDR2 YYEEEE. CDR3 length equals 16 residues. In nucleotides, the CDR3 is TGTGCCAGCAGCGGGAGAGGGACAGGGACCTACAATGAGCAGTTCTTC. Amino acids: CASSGRGTGTYNEQFF.

V gene TRBV9 combines with J gene TRBJ1-5, with 8 bases lining up with TRBD1. V trimming: 4 bases; J trimming: 5 bases; junction bases outside the gene matches: 5. CDR1 is SGDLS and CDR2 is YYNGEE in the germline V gene. The CDR3 consists of 14 residues. The CDR3 bases are TGTGCCAGCAGCCCAACAGGGGGAGATCAGCCCCAGCATTTT. It is translated as CASSPTGGDQPQHF.

This chain uses TRBV6-6 with TRBJ2-5, with 7 bases identical to TRBD1. Unmatched junction bases numbered 3, after V lost 5 bases and J lost 3 bases. The CDR3 contains 13 residues. Germline values: CDR1 MNHNY, CDR2 SVGAGI (reference sequence). The CDR3 sequence: CASSRGTEETQYF. In DNA, the CDR3 is TGTGCCAGCAGTAGGGGGACAGAAGAGACCCAGTACTTC.

The V gene is TRBV4-1, the J gene TRBJ2-5, with 9 nucleotides matching TRBD2. The germline V gene has CDR1 MGHRA and CDR2 YSYEKL. This CDR3 is built from 14 residues. J gave up 5 bases and V 5 bases, and 6 bases lay outside the gene matches. The CDR3 sequence: CASSNGLATETQYF. The CDR3 DNA sequence: TGCGCCAGCAGCAATGGACTAGCGACGGAGACCCAGTACTTC.

This rearrangement joins TRBV7-6 to TRBJ2-5, with TRBD1 identical over 9 bases. V gave up 0 bases and J gave up 4 bases; unmatched junction bases: 3. From germline, CDR1 is SGHVS and CDR2 FNYEAQ. This CDR3 is 15 amino acids long. CDR3 region: CASSLARTGAETQYF. The DNA of the CDR3 is TGTGCCAGCAGCTTAGCGAGGACAGGGGCAGAGACCCAGTACTTC. Full variable domain (remainder filled in from reference TRBV7-6 and TRBJ2-5): GAGVSQSPRYKVTKRGQDVALRCDPISGHVSLYWYRQALGQGPEFLTYFNYEAQQDKSGLPNDRFSAERPEGSISTLTIQRTEQRDSAMYRCASSLARTGAETQYFGPGTRLLVL.

The chain employs TRBV2 and TRBJ1-6; TRBD1 matches at 7 bases. CDR1 is SNHLY, CDR2 FYNNEI, per germline. V shed 4 bases and J 8 bases; nucleotides not matched to a gene: 8. The CDR3 loop spans 15 amino acids. CDR3 sequence: CASSVDRARYSPLHF. As DNA, the CDR3 is TGTGCCAGCAGTGTCGACAGGGCGAGATATTCACCCCTCCACTTT.

This chain uses TRBV28 with TRBJ2-7; D remains ambiguous. Germline loops: CDR1 MDHEN, CDR2 SYDVKM. The CDR3 runs to 11 residues. The V gene lost 6 bases and the J gene lost 3 bases, with 6 bases spanning the gap. This CDR3 reads CASSPNYEQYF. CDR3 DNA: TGTGCCAGCAGCCCTAACTACGAGCAGTACTTC.

This clone has just a few counts. V usage is TRBV5-1 and J usage is TRBJ1-6; D unclear. CDR3 size: 14 residues. Germline V lookup: CDR1 SGHRS, CDR2 YFSETQ. The V gene lost 5 bases and the J gene lost 6 bases, with 12 bases spanning the gap. CDR3 DNA sequence: TGCGCCAGCAGGAGTGGAGGATCTAATTCACCCCTCCACTTT. Encoded protein: CASRSGGSNSPLHF.

Only a few counts were recorded for this clone. The chain joins TRBV6-1 to TRBJ1-1; D gene unclear. CDR3 length equals 13 residues. V lost 7 bases and J 0 bases, leaving 9 bases between the germline ends. Germline values: CDR1 MNHNS, CDR2 SASEGT. The CDR3 DNA reads as TGTGCCAGCACGGAGGGTCTGAACACTGAAGCTTTCTTT. The encoded protein is CASTEGLNTEAFF.

The chain has TRBV5-6 and TRBJ2-7; no clear D gene. Trimming stripped 0 bases from V and 1 base from J, with 11 bases between. This CDR3 contains 15 residues. Germline CDR1 reads SGHDT; CDR2 reads YYEEEE. The CDR3 is CASSLATTVSYEQYF. The CDR3 DNA sequence: TGTGCCAGCAGCTTGGCCACAACAGTGTCCTACGAGCAGTACTTC.

The gene calls are TRBV2 and TRBJ2-2; 8 nucleotides align to TRBD2. The CDR3 runs to 16 residues. Trimming at V came to 7 bases and at J to 1 base, leaving 8 bases not matched to a gene. From germline, CDR1 is SNHLY and CDR2 FYNNEI. CDR3 sequence reads: CASTGGVLENTGELFF. DNA for the CDR3: TGTGCCAGCACGGGAGGGGTTCTAGAGAACACCGGGGAGCTGTTTTTT.

J is TRBJ1-6 and V is TRBV2, with D unclear. The CDR3 is made up of 15 amino acids. Germline V CDR1 and CDR2: SNHLY, FYNNEI. V dropped 2 bases and J dropped 14 bases, with 19 bases sitting between them. CDR3 in DNA: TGTGCCAGCAGTGAAAGTTGGGCAGGCTCCGGATCCCTCCACTTT. This encodes CASSESWAGSGSLHF.